This TCR beta chain is drawn from a study of OX40 agonist ivuxolimab in advanced cancers. Study-level points and caveats: Normalized expansion of T-cell clones was also low for some nonresponders.

Note on this clone: Antigen specificity is unknown.

Generated by immunoSEQ multiplex PCR, the TCRdb table keeps only in-frame clones and is missing some. This sample has some 86,000 clones, with roughly 94% found just once. The specimen comprised CD4+ or CD8+ T cells sorted from blood, sampled in a trial of the OX40 agonist ivuxolimab. This receptor was identified in an adult with an advanced solid tumor such as melanoma, head and neck, liver or kidney cancer.

This CDR3 is CASSPGLQGEETQYF. DNA of the CDR3: TGTGCCAGCAGCCCAGGTCTTCAGGGGGAAGAGACCCAGTACTTC. The gene calls are TRBV7-3 and TRBJ2-5; TRBD1 matches at 7 bases. Germline CDR1 SGHTA, CDR2 FQGTGA. With 5 bases clipped from V and 3 bases from J, the junction kept 9 bases outside the gene matches. The CDR3 covers 15 residues.